This TCR beta chain was captured by sequencing in a study of blood T cell repertoires in COVID-19. Measured with immunoSEQ multiplex PCR; TCRdb has only the in-frame clones, and not every one. This sample has 200,000 to 250,000 clones, with 87% found just once. The sequenced sample was peripheral blood. The receptor was isolated from a woman younger than 30 who had recovered from COVID-19.

The CDR3 loop is CASTDPADRDKAYEQYF. CDR3 sequence (DNA): TGTGCCAGCACCGATCCCGCCGACCGGGACAAAGCCTACGAGCAGTACTTC. The chain links TRBV2 to TRBJ2-7; weak D call: TRBD1 (6 bases). Per germline, CDR1 SNHLY and CDR2 FYNNEI. The length of the CDR3 is 17 residues. Trimming pared 7 bases from V and 2 bases from J, leaving 24 bases between. The full variable domain, its missing parts supplied by reference TRBV2 and TRBJ2-7, is EPEVTQTPSHQVTQMGQEVILRCVPISNHLYFYWYRQILGQKVEFLVSFYNNEISEKSEIFDDQFSVERPDGSNFTLKIRSTKLEDSAMYFCASTDPADRDKAYEQYFGPGTRLTVT.